Presented here are 14 T cell receptor beta chains from one specimen sequenced in a study of blood T cells in healthy people across ages (dated by TCRdb to between 2014 and 2016). The library came from 5' RACE. TCRdb names Illumina HiSeq 2500 as the instrument used. A second PCR of about 7 to 12 cycles was run with a J-beta primer mix and a sample-barcoded 5' primer. TCRdb ran its own pipeline on the public reads, namely fastp trimming at Q25 and MiXCR clone calling, and kept in-frame beta chains. Rows matching on CDR3 protein sequence are summarized as one entry with the most common DNA and genes. The sample includes 700,000 or so distinct CDR3 sequences, with approximately 21% observed a single time. Jointly, the top ten make up around a fifth of the sample. Material: blood. The receptors were gathered from a man aged 70-80 years in good health.

This clonotype was detected many times. CDR3 loop: CASSLGTSGRKPRSYNEQFF. The CDR3 DNA is TGTGCCAGCAGCCTTGGGACTAGCGGGAGGAAGCCGAGGTCCTACAATGAGCAGTTCTTC. The chain uses TRBV7-2 and TRBJ2-1; TRBD2 aligns across 15 bases. CDR1 is SGHTA, CDR2 FQGNSA, per germline. The ends lost 5 bases at V and 1 base at J; junction bases unmatched: 12. The CDR3 runs 20 residues.

The chain combines TRBV4-1 with TRBJ1-1, with D possibly being TRBD1 (5 bases). The CDR3 length is 16 residues. Germline CDR1 reads MGHRA; CDR2 reads YSYEKL. Trimming left V 0 bases short and J 1 base short, with 12 bases between. CDR3 protein: CASSQESPRENTEAFF. The CDR3 DNA follows: TGCGCCAGCAGCCAAGAATCCCCCAGGGAGAACACTGAAGCTTTCTTT.

The chain uses TRBV19 and TRBJ2-1, with TRBD2 as a possible D gene (6 bases). The CDR3 extends over 17 amino acids. Germline loops: CDR1 LNHDA, CDR2 SQIVND (reference sequence). Trimming removed 5 bases from V and 0 bases from J, with 17 bases in between. The DNA of the CDR3 is TGTGCCAGTAGTTATTACCCCGGGAGTTACTCCTACAATGAGCAGTTCTTC. Residues: CASSYYPGSYSYNEQFF.

This chain joins TRBV6-1 and TRBJ2-7; D not resolved. The germline CDR1 and CDR2 sequences are MNHNS and SASEGT. The CDR3 consists of 12 residues. Trimming removed 4 bases at V and 10 bases at J, with 14 bases between. CDR3 amino acids: CASSVEPAVQYF. The CDR3 DNA follows: TGTGCCAGCAGTGTAGAACCGGCTGTCCAGTACTTC.

This clonotype was observed a few times. The chain uses TRBV20-1 and TRBJ2-1; 10 bases match TRBD2. Germline CDR1 DFQATT, CDR2 SNEGSKA (reference sequence). The CDR3 has 15 amino acids. J lost 10 bases, V lost 3 bases, and 12 bases had no gene match. CDR3 in amino acids: CSARSLAGRIGEQFF. The CDR3 bases are TGCAGTGCTAGGTCACTAGCGGGGCGCATTGGGGAGCAGTTCTTC.

This clonotype appeared a few times. The junction departs from the called germline gene at one end, perhaps through a read error. This chain joins TRBV29-1 and TRBJ1-4; 8 bases match TRBD1. This CDR3 is 13 amino acids long. In germline, CDR1 is SQVTM, CDR2 ANQGSEA. The CDR3 bases are TGCAGCGTTGACCAGACAGGGGAGGAAAAACTGCTTTTT. Translating gives CSVDQTGEEKLLF. Filled out from reference TRBV29-1 and TRBJ1-4, the complete variable domain reads SAVISQKPSRDICQRGTSLTIQCQVDSQVTMMFWYRQQPGQSLTLIATANQGSEATYESGFVIDKFPISRPNLTFSTLTVSNMSPEDSSIYLCSVDQTGEEKLLFGSGTQLSVL.

This clonotype has only a few counts. The chain is built from TRBV10-3 and TRBJ2-3, with 8 bases that match TRBD2. The ends lost 2 bases at V and 3 bases at J; junction bases unmatched: 7. Germline lookup yields CDR1 ENHRY and CDR2 SYGVKD. This CDR3 comprises 16 residues. The CDR3 loop is CAISEQGPSGTDTQYF. Here the CDR3 DNA reads TGTGCCATCAGTGAGCAGGGGCCTAGCGGGACAGATACGCAGTATTTT.

J is TRBJ2-7 and V is TRBV29-1, with 7 bases lining up with TRBD2. The J call is in doubt because the DNA end fits TRBJ2-5 better. Germline V gene sequence: CDR1 SQVTM, CDR2 ANQGSEA. CDR3 length: 16 residues. CDR3 sequence reads: CSVAWTLAAYQETQYF. In DNA form, the CDR3 reads TGCAGCGTTGCCTGGACGCTAGCGGCGTACCAAGAGACCCAGTACTTC.

The table lists this clonotype with many counts. The chain uses TRBV28 and TRBJ1-6; D is unclear. The CDR3 contains 15 residues. Between the trimmed V and J ends, which lost 3 bases and 7 bases, there was a span of 13 bases. Germline CDR1 reads MDHEN; CDR2 reads SYDVKM. In DNA form, the CDR3 reads TGTGCCAGCAGTTTGTCTGGGAAATCAAATTCACCCCTCCACTTT. Protein: CASSLSGKSNSPLHF.

J is TRBJ1-1 and V is TRBV5-1; D might be TRBD1 (6 bases). Germline assignment: CDR1 SGHRS and CDR2 YFSETQ. This CDR3 is 14 amino acids long. The V gene lost 1 base and the J gene lost 0 bases, with 7 bases spanning the gap. The CDR3 nucleotides read TGCGCCAGCAGCTTGCGACAGGTGAACACTGAAGCTTTCTTT. As protein: CASSLRQVNTEAFF.

The chain carries TRBV5-1 and TRBJ1-2; TRBD1 is a possible D gene (6 bases). Germline CDR1 reads SGHRS; CDR2 reads YFSETQ. The CDR3 extends over 15 amino acids. Trimming shortened V by 0 bases and J by 6 bases, and 15 bases separated the two germline ends. The CDR3 bases are TGCGCCAGCAGCTTGGCAGGGGACCTTGTCGATGGCTACACCTTC. Protein: CASSLAGDLVDGYTF.

This rearrangement joins TRBV6-1 to TRBJ2-1; D possibly corresponds to TRBD2 (5 bases). The J call may be in error: the DNA end matches TRBJ2-7 better. The CDR3 loop spans 16 amino acids. In germline, CDR1 is MNHNS, CDR2 SASEGT. CDR3 protein: CASSKSDSSRGYEQYF. The CDR3 nucleotides read TGTGCCAGCTCTAAGTCAGACTCTAGCCGGGGCTACGAGCAGTACTTC.

The chain employs TRBV24-1 and TRBJ2-3; 7 positions agree with TRBD2. V lost 4 bases and J lost 9; bases outside the gene matches: 9. The CDR3 has 14 residues. The V gene's germline CDR1 is KGHDR and CDR2 SFDVKD. CDR3 sequence reads: CATSDPGTTSTQYF. The CDR3 DNA reads TGTGCCACCAGTGACCCCGGGACTACGTCCACGCAGTATTTT.

This rearrangement joins TRBV5-1 to TRBJ2-2; possibly TRBD1 or TRBD2 for D (5 bases each). The CDR3 is 16 amino acids. CDR1 SGHRS and CDR2 YFSETQ come from the germline V gene. V lost 4 bases and J lost 0, with 13 bases in between. CDR3 sequence reads: CASSASGTTNTGELFF. CDR3 sequence (DNA): TGCGCCAGCAGCGCTTCCGGGACCACGAACACCGGGGAGCTGTTTTTT.